This TCR beta chain was recorded in a study of persistence of HIV-infected CD4 T cells. The immunoSEQ assay was version 4, run in survey mode. The table came from immunoSEQ multiplex PCR; TCRdb's copy has only in-frame clones and leaves some out. Among some 16,000 clones listed, less than 75% were seen once. The stimulus was lysate of CMV-infected fibroblasts, around 9.3 ug/mL. Responding CD4+ T cells were sorted by upregulation of both CD40 ligand and CD69. Plasma HIV-1 RNA stayed below 50 copies/mL for at least 4 years. V lost 0 bases and J 6 bases, leaving 8 bases between the germline ends. The CDR3 runs 14 residues. From germline, CDR1 is MNHNS and CDR2 SASEGT. As concerns this clone: Its matching antigen is unknown.

The study, taken as a whole, reports: Degenerate expanded CDR3beta sequences were enriched among CMV- and Gag-responding cells. TCRbeta richness was lower in CMV- and Gag-responding cells than in anti-CD3/anti-CD28-responding cells. The rare CMV-responding cells with HIV-1 proviruses were not separately TCR-sequenced.

This clonotype was obtained from an adult woman with HIV who was CMV-seropositive. The source material was CD4+ T cells sorted from PBMCs after approximately 19-hour stimulation, sampled from a patient who received antiretroviral therapy. The rearrangement joins TRBV6-1 to TRBJ1-4; D is undetermined. The CDR3 reads CASSEAKGYEKLFF. The CDR3 DNA follows: TGTGCCAGCAGTGAAGCTAAAGGCTATGAAAAACTGTTTTTT.